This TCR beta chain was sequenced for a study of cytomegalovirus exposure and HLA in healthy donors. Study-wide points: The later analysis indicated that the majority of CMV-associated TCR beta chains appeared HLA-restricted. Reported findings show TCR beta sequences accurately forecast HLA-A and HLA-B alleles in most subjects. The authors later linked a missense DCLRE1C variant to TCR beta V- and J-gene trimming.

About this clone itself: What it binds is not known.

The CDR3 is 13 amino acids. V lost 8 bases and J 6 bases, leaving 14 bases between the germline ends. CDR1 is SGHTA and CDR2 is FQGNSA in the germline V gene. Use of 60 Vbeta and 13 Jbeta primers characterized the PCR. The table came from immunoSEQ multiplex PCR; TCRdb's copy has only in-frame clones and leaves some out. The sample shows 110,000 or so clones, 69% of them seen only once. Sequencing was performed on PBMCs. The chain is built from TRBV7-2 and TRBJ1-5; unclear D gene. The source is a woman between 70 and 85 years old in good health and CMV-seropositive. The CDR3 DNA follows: TGTGCCAGCGTTGGGAGCCCCTCTCAGCCCCAGCATTTT. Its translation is CASVGSPSQPQHF.